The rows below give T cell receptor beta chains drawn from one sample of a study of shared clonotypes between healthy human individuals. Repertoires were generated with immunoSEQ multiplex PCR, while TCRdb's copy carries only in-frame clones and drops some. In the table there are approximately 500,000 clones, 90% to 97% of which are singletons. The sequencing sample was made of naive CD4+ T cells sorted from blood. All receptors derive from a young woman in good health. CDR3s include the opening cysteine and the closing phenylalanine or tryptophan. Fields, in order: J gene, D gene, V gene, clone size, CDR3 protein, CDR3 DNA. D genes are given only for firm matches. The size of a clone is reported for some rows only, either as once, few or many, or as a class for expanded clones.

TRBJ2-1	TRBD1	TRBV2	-	CASSEGSRTGHNEQFF	TGTGCCAGCAGTGAGGGATCTAGGACAGGGCACAATGAGCAGTTCTTC
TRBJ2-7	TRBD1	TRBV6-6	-	CASSQGTGDYEQYF	TGTGCCAGCAGTCAAGGGACAGGGGACTACGAGCAGTACTTC
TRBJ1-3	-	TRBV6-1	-	CASSEGPPGPGNTIYF	TGTGCCAGCAGTGAGGGACCCCCGGGGCCTGGAAACACCATATATTTT
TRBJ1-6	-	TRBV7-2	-	CASSLVSAAGSPLHF	TGTGCCAGCAGCTTAGTGTCGGCCGCGGGGTCACCCCTCCACTTT
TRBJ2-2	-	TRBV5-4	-	CASSLDTLNTGELFF	TGTGCCAGCAGCTTGGATACATTGAACACCGGGGAGCTGTTTTTT
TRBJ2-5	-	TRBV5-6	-	CASSFLTGETQYF	TGTGCCAGCAGCTTCCTTACGGGGGAGACCCAGTACTTC
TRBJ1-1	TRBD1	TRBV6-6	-	CASSYDRAGSTEAFF	TGTGCCAGCAGTTACGACAGGGCGGGATCGACTGAAGCTTTCTTT
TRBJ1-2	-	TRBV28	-	CASSFLSPNYGYTF	TGTGCCAGCAGTTTCTTGTCCCCTAACTATGGCTACACCTTC
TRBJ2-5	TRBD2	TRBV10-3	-	CAINDGGGETQYF	TGTGCCATCAACGACGGGGGGGGAGAGACCCAGTACTTC
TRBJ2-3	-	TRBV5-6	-	CASSPAGQLSSTDTQYF	TGTGCCAGCAGCCCCGCGGGACAACTTTCTAGCACAGATACGCAGTATTTT
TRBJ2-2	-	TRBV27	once	CASSTLITAPGELFF	TGTGCCAGCAGCACGCTAATAACTGCCCCCGGGGAGCTGTTTTTT
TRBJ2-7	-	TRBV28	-	CASSPGAGTRSPYEQYF	TGTGCCAGCAGTCCAGGGGCCGGGACCCGAAGCCCGTACGAGCAGTACTTC
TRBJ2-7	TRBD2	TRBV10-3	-	CAISDPDRGTSGSGHEQYF	TGTGCCATCAGTGACCCGGACAGGGGGACTAGCGGGAGTGGCCACGAGCAGTACTTC
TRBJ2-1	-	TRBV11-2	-	CASSLQGDSYNEQFF	TGTGCCAGCAGCTTGCAGGGTGACTCCTACAATGAGCAGTTCTTC
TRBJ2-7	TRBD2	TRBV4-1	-	CASSQYTSGSSEEQYF	TGCGCCAGCAGCCAATACACTAGCGGGAGTTCGGAGGAGCAGTACTTC
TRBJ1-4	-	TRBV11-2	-	CASSARATNEKLFF	TGTGCCAGCAGCGCCCGGGCAACTAATGAAAAACTGTTTTTT
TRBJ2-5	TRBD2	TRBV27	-	CASSLLAGGRREETQYF	TGTGCCAGCAGTTTATTGGCGGGAGGGCGGAGAGAAGAGACCCAGTACTTC
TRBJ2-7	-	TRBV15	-	CATSRDRMDEQYF	TGTGCCACCAGCAGAGATCGGATGGACGAGCAGTACTTC
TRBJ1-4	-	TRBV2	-	CASRQDLIGSEKLFF	TGTGCCAGCAGGCAAGACCTCATTGGGTCTGAAAAACTGTTTTTT
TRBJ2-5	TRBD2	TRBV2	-	CASTRTRTSSSETQYF	TGTGCCAGCACCAGAACGAGGACTAGCAGTTCAGAGACCCAGTACTTC
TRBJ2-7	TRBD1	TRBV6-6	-	CASSRQGSYEQYF	TGTGCCAGCAGTAGACAGGGATCCTACGAGCAGTACTTC
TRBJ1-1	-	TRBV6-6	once	CASSSGHTEAFF	TGTGCCAGCAGTTCCGGACACACTGAAGCTTTCTTT
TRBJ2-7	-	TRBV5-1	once	CASSLGVGPSSYEQYF	TGCGCCAGCAGCTTGGGCGTGGGCCCGAGCTCCTACGAGCAGTACTTC
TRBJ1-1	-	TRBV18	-	CASSPTEANGPEAFF	TGTGCCAGCTCACCAACGGAAGCCAACGGTCCTGAAGCTTTCTTT
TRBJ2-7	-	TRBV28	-	CASSFSVGSYEQYF	TGTGCCAGCAGTTTCTCAGTCGGCTCCTACGAGCAGTACTTC
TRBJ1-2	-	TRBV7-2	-	CASSYEAGQDGYTF	TGTGCCAGCAGTTACGAGGCGGGACAAGATGGCTACACCTTC
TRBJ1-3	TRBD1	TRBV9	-	CASSVERDRGLGNTIYF	TGTGCCAGCAGCGTAGAACGGGACAGGGGGCTTGGAAACACCATATATTTT
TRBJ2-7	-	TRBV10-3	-	CAISEGKVYEQYF	TGTGCCATCAGTGAGGGGAAAGTTTACGAGCAGTACTTC
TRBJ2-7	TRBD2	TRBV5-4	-	CASSLKGLALYEQYF	TGTGCCAGCAGCTTGAAAGGACTAGCGCTTTACGAGCAGTACTTC
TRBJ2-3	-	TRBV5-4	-	CASKKWGALSSSTDTQYF	TGTGCCAGCAAAAAGTGGGGGGCGCTTTCATCCAGCACAGATACGCAGTATTTT
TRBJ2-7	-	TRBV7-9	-	CASSAVGGRAVFEQYF	TGTGCCAGCAGTGCAGTAGGGGGGAGGGCCGTCTTCGAGCAGTACTTC
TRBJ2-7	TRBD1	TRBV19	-	CASTAKAGRGPYEQYF	TGTGCCAGTACCGCAAAGGCGGGCAGGGGGCCCTACGAGCAGTACTTC
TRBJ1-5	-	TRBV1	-	CTSSLIRGPSNQPQHF	TGCACCAGCAGCCTGATCAGGGGGCCTAGCAATCAGCCCCAGCATTTT
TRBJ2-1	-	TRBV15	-	CATGSAVYNEQFF	TGTGCCACCGGGTCTGCCGTCTACAATGAGCAGTTCTTC
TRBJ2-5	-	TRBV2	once	CASSEGGVETQYF	TGTGCCAGCAGTGAAGGAGGTGTAGAGACCCAGTACTTC
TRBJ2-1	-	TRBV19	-	CASRDDPYNEQFF	TGTGCCAGCCGAGATGACCCCTACAATGAGCAGTTCTTC
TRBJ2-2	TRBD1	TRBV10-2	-	CASRGQISTGELFF	TGCGCCAGCAGGGGACAGATAAGCACCGGGGAGCTGTTTTTT
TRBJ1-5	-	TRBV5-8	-	CASSFWAGGQPQHF	TGTGCCAGCAGCTTTTGGGCAGGTGGTCAGCCCCAGCATTTT
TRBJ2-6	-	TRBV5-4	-	CASSSWRSGANVLTF	TGTGCCAGCAGCTCGTGGCGTTCTGGGGCCAACGTCCTGACTTTC
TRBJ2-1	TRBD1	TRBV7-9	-	CASSPRTGELNYNEQFF	TGTGCCAGCAGCCCACGGACAGGGGAATTGAACTACAATGAGCAGTTCTTC
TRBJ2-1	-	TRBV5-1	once	CASSFGLNEQFF	TGCGCCAGCAGCTTCGGACTAAATGAGCAGTTCTTC
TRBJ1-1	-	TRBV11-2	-	CASSFQGLAEAFF	TGTGCCAGCAGCTTCCAGGGGCTCGCTGAAGCTTTCTTT
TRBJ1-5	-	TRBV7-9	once	CASSLTEVQPQHF	TGTGCCAGCAGCCTTACCGAGGTCCAGCCCCAGCATTTT
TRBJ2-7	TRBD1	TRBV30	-	CAWDPGTGYEQYF	TGTGCCTGGGATCCGGGGACAGGTTACGAGCAGTACTTC
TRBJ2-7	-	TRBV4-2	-	CASSQELNPTYEQYF	TGTGCCAGCAGCCAAGAACTGAACCCCACCTACGAGCAGTACTTC
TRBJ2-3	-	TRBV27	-	CASSNRVISTDTQYF	TGTGCCAGCAGTAACAGGGTTATCAGCACAGATACGCAGTATTTT
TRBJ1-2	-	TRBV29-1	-	CSVVQTRMYGYTF	TGCAGCGTTGTACAGACCAGAATGTATGGCTACACCTTC
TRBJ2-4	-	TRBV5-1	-	CASSSNPQGIGNIQYF	TGCGCCAGCAGCTCCAATCCTCAGGGAATAGGAAACATTCAGTACTTC
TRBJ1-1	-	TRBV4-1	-	CASSQDRGRTEAFF	TGCGCCAGCAGCCAAGACCGGGGGCGCACTGAAGCTTTCTTT
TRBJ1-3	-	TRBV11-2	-	CASSLSPGNTIYF	TGTGCCAGCAGCTTAAGCCCTGGAAACACCATATATTTT
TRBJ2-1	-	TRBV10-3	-	CAISGDAEHNEQFF	TGTGCCATCAGCGGGGACGCAGAGCACAATGAGCAGTTCTTC
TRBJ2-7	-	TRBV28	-	CASSLPRGFPLYEQYF	TGTGCCAGCAGCCTACCGCGGGGTTTCCCCCTCTACGAGCAGTACTTC
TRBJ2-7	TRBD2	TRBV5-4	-	CASSLRLAGSEQYF	TGTGCCAGCAGCTTGAGACTAGCGGGAAGCGAGCAGTACTTC
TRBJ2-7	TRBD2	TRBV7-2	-	CASSRTSGSYEQYF	TGTGCCAGCAGCCGGACTAGCGGCTCCTACGAGCAGTACTTC
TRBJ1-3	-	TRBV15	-	CATSRYGAGLLSGNTIYF	TGTGCCACCAGCAGATATGGAGCGGGCCTGCTCTCTGGAAACACCATATATTTT
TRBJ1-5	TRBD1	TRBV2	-	CAITGGLGQPQHF	TGTGCCATCACAGGGGGTCTCGGGCAGCCCCAGCATTTT
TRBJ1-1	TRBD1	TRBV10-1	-	CASRAGQHPGSEAFF	TGCGCCAGCAGAGCGGGACAGCACCCTGGGAGTGAAGCTTTCTTT
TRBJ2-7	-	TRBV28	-	CASSLPGAYEQYF	TGTGCCAGCAGTTTACCCGGAGCCTACGAGCAGTACTTC
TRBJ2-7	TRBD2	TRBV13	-	CASSQEASGSGGQYF	TGTGCCAGCAGCCAAGAGGCTAGCGGGAGTGGGGGGCAGTACTTC